This TCR beta chain was retrieved from a study of blood T cell repertoires in COVID-19. CDR3 length equals 12 residues. With 5 bases clipped from V and 4 bases from J, the junction kept 3 bases outside the gene matches. Germline CDR1 is SQVTM and CDR2 is ANQGSEA. TCRdb keeps only in-frame clones here, not all; method: immunoSEQ multiplex PCR. The sample carries about 460,000 clones, more than 85% recorded once. The V gene is TRBV29-1, the J gene TRBJ2-7; 9 positions match TRBD1. This clonotype was sampled from a woman aged 60 to 75 who had recovered from COVID-19. Sequencing was performed on PBMCs or T cells enriched from blood (not recorded which). The CDR3 here is CSVTDRGYEQYF. CDR3 bases: TGCAGCGTTACAGACAGGGGGTACGAGCAGTACTTC.